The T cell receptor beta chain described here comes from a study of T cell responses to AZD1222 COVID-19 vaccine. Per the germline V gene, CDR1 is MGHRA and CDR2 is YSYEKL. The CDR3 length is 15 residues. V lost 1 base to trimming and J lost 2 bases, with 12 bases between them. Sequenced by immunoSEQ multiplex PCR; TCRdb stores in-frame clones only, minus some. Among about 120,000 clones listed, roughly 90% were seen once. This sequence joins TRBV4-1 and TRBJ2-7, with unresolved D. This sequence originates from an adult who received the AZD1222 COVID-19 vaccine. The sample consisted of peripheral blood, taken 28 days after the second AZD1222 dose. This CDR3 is CASSQANNPTYEQYF. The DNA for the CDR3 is TGCGCCAGCAGCCAAGCGAACAACCCCACCTACGAGCAGTACTTC.